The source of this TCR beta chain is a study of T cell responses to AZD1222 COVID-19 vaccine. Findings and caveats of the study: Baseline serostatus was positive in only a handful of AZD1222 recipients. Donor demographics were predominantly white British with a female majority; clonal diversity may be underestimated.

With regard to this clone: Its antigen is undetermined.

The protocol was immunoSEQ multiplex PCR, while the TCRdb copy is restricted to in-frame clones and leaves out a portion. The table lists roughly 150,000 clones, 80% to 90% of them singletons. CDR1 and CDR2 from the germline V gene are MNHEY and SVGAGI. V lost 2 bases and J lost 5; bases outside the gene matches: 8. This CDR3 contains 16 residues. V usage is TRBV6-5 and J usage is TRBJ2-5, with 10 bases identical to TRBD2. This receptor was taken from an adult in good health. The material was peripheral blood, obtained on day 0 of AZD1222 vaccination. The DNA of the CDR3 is TGTGCCAGCAGTTACGGAGCGGGAGGGCCGGGGGAGACCCAGTACTTC. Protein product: CASSYGAGGPGETQYF.